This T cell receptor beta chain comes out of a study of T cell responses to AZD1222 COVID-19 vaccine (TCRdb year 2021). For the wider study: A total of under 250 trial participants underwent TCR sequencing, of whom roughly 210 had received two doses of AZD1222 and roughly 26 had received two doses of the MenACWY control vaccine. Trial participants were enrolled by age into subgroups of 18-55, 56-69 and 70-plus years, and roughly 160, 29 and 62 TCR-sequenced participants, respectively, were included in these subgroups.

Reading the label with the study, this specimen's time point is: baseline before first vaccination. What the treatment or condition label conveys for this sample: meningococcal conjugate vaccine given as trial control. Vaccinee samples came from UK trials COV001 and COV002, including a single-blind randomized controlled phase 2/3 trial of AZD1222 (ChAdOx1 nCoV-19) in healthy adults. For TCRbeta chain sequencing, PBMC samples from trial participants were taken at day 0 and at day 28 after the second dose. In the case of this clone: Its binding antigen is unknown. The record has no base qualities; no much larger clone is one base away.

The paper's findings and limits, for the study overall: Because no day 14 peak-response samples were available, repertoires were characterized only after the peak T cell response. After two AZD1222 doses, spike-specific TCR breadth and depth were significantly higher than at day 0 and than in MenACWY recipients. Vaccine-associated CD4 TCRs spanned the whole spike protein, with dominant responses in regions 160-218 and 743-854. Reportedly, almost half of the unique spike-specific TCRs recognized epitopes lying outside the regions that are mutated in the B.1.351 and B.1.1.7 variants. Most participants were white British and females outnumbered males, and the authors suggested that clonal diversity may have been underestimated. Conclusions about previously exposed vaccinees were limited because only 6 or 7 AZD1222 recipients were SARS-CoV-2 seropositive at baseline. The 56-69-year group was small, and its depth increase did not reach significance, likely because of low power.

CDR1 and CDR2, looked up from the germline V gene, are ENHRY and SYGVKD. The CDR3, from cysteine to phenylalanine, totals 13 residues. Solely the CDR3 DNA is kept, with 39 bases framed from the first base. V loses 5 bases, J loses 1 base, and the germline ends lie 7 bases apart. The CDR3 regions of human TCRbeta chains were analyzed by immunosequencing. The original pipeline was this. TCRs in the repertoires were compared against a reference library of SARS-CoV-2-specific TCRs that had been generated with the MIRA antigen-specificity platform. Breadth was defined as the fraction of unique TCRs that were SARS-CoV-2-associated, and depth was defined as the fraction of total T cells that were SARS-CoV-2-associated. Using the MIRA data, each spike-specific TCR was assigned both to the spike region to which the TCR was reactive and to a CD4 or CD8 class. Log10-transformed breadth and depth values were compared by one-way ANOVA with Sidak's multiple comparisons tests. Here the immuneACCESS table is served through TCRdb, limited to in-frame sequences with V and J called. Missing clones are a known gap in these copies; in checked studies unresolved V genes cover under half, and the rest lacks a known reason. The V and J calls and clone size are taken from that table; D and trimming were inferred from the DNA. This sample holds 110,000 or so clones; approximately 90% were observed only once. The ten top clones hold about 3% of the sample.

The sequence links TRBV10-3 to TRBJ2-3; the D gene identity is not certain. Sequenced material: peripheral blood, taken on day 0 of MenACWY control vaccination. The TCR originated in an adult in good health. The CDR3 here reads CAISIAGTDTQYF. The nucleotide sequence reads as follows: TGTGCCATCAGTATAGCAGGCACAGATACGCAGTATTTT.